Sequencing of this T cell receptor (beta chain) was carried out in a study of response to subunit inactivated influenza vaccine. One entry per CDR3 protein results from TCRdb running MiXCR on the RT-PCR reads. The sample lists roughly 150,000 distinct CDR3 sequences; around 9.9% were seen once. Study-level points and caveats: The study's authors posited that every seasonal influenza vaccination enlists few new T cells.

This clonotype was seen many times. The antigen remains unidentified. V lost 3 bases and J lost 7; bases outside the gene matches: 17. CDR3 length: 18 residues. The germline V gene encodes CDR1 MDHEN and CDR2 SYDVKM. The sequence was obtained from a man aged 45-65 years who received an inactivated influenza vaccine. V usage is TRBV28 and J usage is TRBJ2-1; 8 nucleotides match TRBD2. Specimen: non-naive T cells sorted from PBMCs, collected roughly 45 days after vaccination. The CDR3 DNA follows: TGTGCCAGCAGTTTTTCCCCTCTCCTAACGGGGGGGAGGAATGAGCAGTTCTTC. Its translation: CASSFSPLLTGGRNEQFF.